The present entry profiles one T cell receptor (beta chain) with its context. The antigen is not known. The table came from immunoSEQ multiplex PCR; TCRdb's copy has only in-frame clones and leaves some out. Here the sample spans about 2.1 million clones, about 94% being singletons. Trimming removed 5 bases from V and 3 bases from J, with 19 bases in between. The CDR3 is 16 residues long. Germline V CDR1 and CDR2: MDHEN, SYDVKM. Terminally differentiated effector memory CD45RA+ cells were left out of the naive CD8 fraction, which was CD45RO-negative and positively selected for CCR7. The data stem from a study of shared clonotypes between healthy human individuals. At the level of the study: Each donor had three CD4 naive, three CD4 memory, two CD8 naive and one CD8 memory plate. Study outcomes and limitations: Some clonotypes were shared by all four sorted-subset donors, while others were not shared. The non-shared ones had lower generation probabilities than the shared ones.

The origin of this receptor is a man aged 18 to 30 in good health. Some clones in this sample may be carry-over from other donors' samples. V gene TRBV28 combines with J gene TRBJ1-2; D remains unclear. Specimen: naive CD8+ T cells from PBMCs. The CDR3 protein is CASSPPGRSADYGYTF. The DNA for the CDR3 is TGTGCCAGCAGTCCCCCGGGCAGGTCGGCGGACTATGGCTACACCTTC.